The rows below give T cell receptor beta chains drawn from one sample of a study of CD8 T cells in Susac syndrome. TCRdb re-derived calls from the immunoSEQ multiplex PCR reads in MiXCR, one entry per CDR3 protein. The sample gives roughly 150,000 distinct CDR3 sequences, about 91% of which show up once; about 0.073% is in the top ten. The sequenced material came from CD4+ T cells from PBMCs. These receptors were taken from a human donor in good health. The conserved cysteine and the conserved F or W are not part of the CDR3 here. Fields, in order: J gene, V gene, CDR3 protein.

J gene: TRBJ2-6; V gene: TRBV19; CDR3 protein: ASSQGHGANVLT
J gene: TRBJ2-1; V gene: TRBV24-1; CDR3 protein: ATSEDRSYNEQF
J gene: TRBJ2-7; V gene: TRBV5-1; CDR3 protein: ASRFQTGYEQY
J gene: TRBJ2-5; V gene: TRBV7-2; CDR3 protein: ASSLARGFQETQY
J gene: TRBJ1-4; V gene: TRBV19; CDR3 protein: ASSGSATNEKLF
J gene: TRBJ2-7; V gene: TRBV5-1; CDR3 protein: ASSIGGKDEQY
J gene: TRBJ2-1; V gene: TRBV30; CDR3 protein: ACIPRGWKQF
J gene: TRBJ2-7; V gene: TRBV3-1; CDR3 protein: ASSQDQTTAYEQY
J gene: TRBJ2-1; V gene: TRBV29-1; CDR3 protein: SVTPEPDEQF
J gene: TRBJ2-2; V gene: TRBV18; CDR3 protein: ASSPRTGELF
J gene: TRBJ2-4; V gene: TRBV20-1; CDR3 protein: SARYPTGAKNIQY
J gene: TRBJ2-7; V gene: TRBV5-1; CDR3 protein: ASSFTGQTYEQY
J gene: TRBJ1-2; V gene: TRBV18; CDR3 protein: ASSPGPGGSDGYT
J gene: TRBJ2-7; V gene: TRBV6-1; CDR3 protein: ASSAPLAGYEQY
J gene: TRBJ1-1; V gene: TRBV6-6; CDR3 protein: AIYGANTEAF
J gene: TRBJ2-5; V gene: TRBV3-1; CDR3 protein: ASSPGLAGGQGETQY
J gene: TRBJ1-1; V gene: TRBV2; CDR3 protein: ASSEARGSEAF
J gene: TRBJ1-1; V gene: TRBV11-2; CDR3 protein: ASTGQPNTEAF
J gene: TRBJ1-2; V gene: TRBV19; CDR3 protein: ASTFIRDRSFYGYT
J gene: TRBJ2-1; V gene: TRBV3-1; CDR3 protein: ASSQGTAAGNEQF
J gene: TRBJ2-5; V gene: TRBV4-3; CDR3 protein: ASSQDVTARTQY
J gene: TRBJ2-3; V gene: TRBV6-5; CDR3 protein: ASSYSAVHSDTQY
J gene: TRBJ2-1; V gene: TRBV18; CDR3 protein: ASSPRTSGGRNEQF